This T cell receptor (beta chain) was sequenced for a study of OX40 agonist ivuxolimab in advanced cancers. Study-level information: Ivuxolimab was delivered to patients intravenously every 2 weeks at doses spanning 0.01 to 10 mg/kg.

The method was immunoSEQ multiplex PCR; TCRdb's version includes in-frame clones alone and lacks a portion of them. The sample lists about 76,000 clones, 85% occurring once. Turning to this clone: Its specificity is not known.

Germline V gene data show CDR1 as LGHNA and CDR2 as YNFKEQ. Between the trimmed V and J ends, which lost 0 bases and 2 bases, there was a span of 7 bases. The CDR3 consists of 14 residues. General study findings and limits: The study observed clonal expansion of CD4+ and CD8+ blood T cells by week 6 at 0.1 to 3.0 mg/kg. The specificity for antigen of the expanded peripheral T cells was not determined. Certain nonresponding patients likewise had low normalized T-cell clonal expansion.

The origin of this receptor is an adult with an advanced solid tumor such as melanoma, head and neck, liver or kidney cancer. The V gene is TRBV4-2, the J gene TRBJ1-2; D ambiguous. Sequencing was performed on CD4+ or CD8+ T cells sorted from blood, taken in a trial of the OX40 agonist ivuxolimab. The CDR3 DNA sequence: TGTGCCAGCAGCCAAGATGGTCTCAACTATGGCTACACCTTC. Translation: CASSQDGLNYGYTF.